Listed below are T cell receptor beta chains from one sample, sequenced in a study of blood T cells in healthy people across ages. TCRdb re-called the 5' RACE reads through MiXCR, storing one row per CDR3 protein. The sample includes hundreds of thousands of distinct CDR3 sequences, 56% of them seen just once. The sequenced sample was blood. All receptors come from a man aged 35 to 55 in good health. The CDR3 runs from the conserved cysteine through the conserved F or W. D genes are given only for firm matches. Clone size is given for some rows only: seen once, a few or many times, or a class if the clone is expanded.

V gene	D gene	J gene	clone size	CDR3 protein	CDR3 DNA
TRBV29-1	NA	TRBJ2-1	NA	CSALPEGYNEQFF	TGCAGCGCTCTCCCTGAGGGCTACAATGAGCAGTTCTTC
TRBV3-1	NA	TRBJ2-5	NA	CASSQVQGQETQYF	TGTGCCAGCAGCCAAGTTCAGGGTCAAGAGACCCAGTACTTC
TRBV13	NA	TRBJ2-5	NA	CASSYDSGGQETQYF	TGTGCCAGCAGCTACGATTCCGGGGGCCAAGAGACCCAGTACTTC
TRBV29-1	NA	TRBJ2-7	few	CSVFGGNEQYF	TGCAGCGTGTTTGGGGGTAATGAGCAGTACTTC
TRBV9	NA	TRBJ2-3	NA	CASSEGALTDTQYF	TGTGCCAGCAGCGAAGGGGCTTTGACAGATACGCAGTATTTT
TRBV7-2	TRBD2	TRBJ2-1	once	CASSRLAGVNYNEQFF	TGTGCCAGCAGCAGACTAGCGGGGGTAAACTACAATGAGCAGTTCTTC
TRBV5-1	NA	TRBJ2-5	NA	CASSLEAGKETQYF	TGCGCCAGCAGCTTGGAGGCGGGGAAAGAGACCCAGTACTTC
TRBV7-8	NA	TRBJ2-7	NA	CASTLSGLIYEQYF	TGTGCCAGCACCCTGTCCGGACTGATCTACGAGCAGTACTTC
TRBV25-1	TRBD1	TRBJ2-7	NA	CASRETGGLDEQYF	TGTGCCAGCAGAGAGACAGGGGGACTCGACGAGCAGTACTTC
TRBV19	NA	TRBJ1-5	NA	CASSAHRINQPQHF	TGTGCCAGTAGTGCCCACAGGATCAATCAGCCCCAGCATTTT
TRBV18	TRBD1	TRBJ2-3	NA	CASSPILDRGFPDTQYF	TGTGCCAGCTCACCCATACTGGACAGGGGCTTCCCAGATACGCAGTATTTT
TRBV4-3	NA	TRBJ2-4	NA	CASSQDPGGGLKNIQYF	TGCGCCAGCAGCCAAGATCCCGGGGGAGGACTGAAAAACATTCAGTACTTC
TRBV5-1	NA	TRBJ2-6	NA	CASSRSGRHSGANVLTF	TGCGCCAGCAGCAGATCCGGGCGACACTCTGGGGCCAACGTCCTGACTTTC
TRBV20-1	NA	TRBJ1-3	NA	CSAAPGNTIYF	TGCAGTGCTGCGCCTGGAAACACCATATATTTT
TRBV5-6	NA	TRBJ2-5	NA	CASSSPTTAYQETQYF	TGTGCCAGCAGCTCACCCACGACAGCGTACCAAGAGACCCAGTACTTC
TRBV27	NA	TRBJ2-3	NA	CASSLSLASDTQYF	TGTGCCAGCAGTTTAAGCCTAGCGTCAGATACGCAGTATTTT
TRBV28	NA	TRBJ2-4	NA	CASSVGWEDIQYF	TGTGCCAGCAGTGTAGGGTGGGAGGACATTCAGTACTTC
TRBV2	NA	TRBJ1-5	NA	CASKEVGASNQPQHF	TGTGCCAGCAAGGAGGTGGGGGCTAGCAATCAGCCCCAGCATTTT
TRBV7-2	NA	TRBJ2-7	NA	CASSLPPSEQYF	TGTGCCAGCAGCTTGCCCCCTTCCGAGCAGTACTTC
TRBV5-1	TRBD1	TRBJ2-1	NA	CASSVRTGEGNEQFF	TGCGCCAGCAGCGTCCGGACAGGGGAGGGGAATGAGCAGTTCTTC
TRBV20-1	NA	TRBJ2-7	NA	CSASNPGQLTYEQYF	TGCAGTGCTAGTAATCCGGGACAACTGACCTACGAGCAGTACTTC
TRBV11-3	TRBD1	TRBJ2-5	NA	CASSSQAIGTGVLETQYF	TGTGCCAGCAGCTCACAGGCCATTGGGACAGGGGTATTGGAGACCCAGTACTTC
TRBV20-1	NA	TRBJ2-6	NA	CSARHTGISGANVLTF	TGCAGTGCTAGACATACAGGAATCTCTGGGGCCAACGTCCTGACTTTC
TRBV5-8	TRBD1	TRBJ1-2	NA	CASTPGQGYSWSGYTF	TGTGCCAGCACCCCGGGACAGGGGTATTCTTGGTCTGGCTACACCTTC
TRBV20-1	NA	TRBJ1-4	NA	CSAESAAANEKLFF	TGCAGTGCCGAGTCGGCCGCAGCTAATGAAAAACTGTTTTTT
TRBV9	NA	TRBJ2-7	NA	CASSLSGATSYEQYF	TGTGCCAGCTCCCTTTCGGGGGCTACGTCCTACGAGCAGTACTTC
TRBV3-1	NA	TRBJ2-7	NA	CASSQEWGRSYEQYF	TGTGCCAGCAGCCAAGAATGGGGGCGGTCATACGAGCAGTACTTC
TRBV3-1	TRBD2	TRBJ2-3	few	CASSQVTSGGTDTQYF	TGTGCCAGCAGCCAAGTAACTAGCGGAGGCACAGATACGCAGTATTTT
TRBV9	NA	TRBJ2-7	NA	CASSVAPTGNRHNYEQYF	TGTGCCAGCAGCGTAGCTCCCACAGGGAACCGCCATAACTACGAGCAGTACTTC
TRBV25-1	TRBD2	TRBJ2-1	NA	CASSEATSGMFEQFF	TGTGCCAGCAGTGAGGCGACTAGCGGGATGTTTGAGCAGTTCTTC
TRBV28	NA	TRBJ2-4	few	CASNSRDLAKNIQYF	TGTGCCAGCAACTCCAGAGACCTAGCCAAAAACATTCAGTACTTC
TRBV7-2	NA	TRBJ2-3	few	CASSPHSADTQYF	TGTGCCAGCAGCCCGCACTCAGCAGATACGCAGTATTTT
TRBV3-1	NA	TRBJ2-4	NA	CASSQAGVKNIQYF	TGTGCCAGCAGCCAAGCTGGTGTTAAAAACATTCAGTACTTC
TRBV3-1	NA	TRBJ2-7	once	CASSRVTSGNEQYF	TGTGCCAGCAGCCGGGTAACGTCGGGGAACGAGCAGTACTTC
TRBV7-3	NA	TRBJ2-6	NA	CASSQPASGANVLTF	TGTGCCAGCAGCCAGCCCGCCTCTGGGGCCAACGTCCTGACTTTC
TRBV6-5	NA	TRBJ1-1	NA	CASSYSMAGDTEAFF	TGTGCCAGCAGTTACTCGATGGCCGGAGACACTGAAGCTTTCTTT
TRBV7-2	TRBD1	TRBJ2-3	NA	CASSLVVGQGMADTQYF	TGTGCCAGCAGCTTAGTCGTTGGACAGGGCATGGCAGATACGCAGTATTTT
TRBV2	TRBD2	TRBJ2-2	once	CASSGEGPRTGELFF	TGTGCCAGCAGTGGGGAGGGGCCGCGGACCGGGGAGCTGTTTTTT
TRBV15	NA	TRBJ2-7	NA	CATSRDPGYEQYF	TGTGCCACCAGCAGAGATCCAGGCTACGAGCAGTACTTC
TRBV7-9	NA	TRBJ2-5	few	CASSLWTDQTQYF	TGTGCCAGCAGCTTATGGACAGACCAGACCCAGTACTTC
TRBV24-1	NA	TRBJ2-3	NA	CATEGPDTQYF	TGTGCCACCGAGGGTCCAGATACGCAGTATTTT